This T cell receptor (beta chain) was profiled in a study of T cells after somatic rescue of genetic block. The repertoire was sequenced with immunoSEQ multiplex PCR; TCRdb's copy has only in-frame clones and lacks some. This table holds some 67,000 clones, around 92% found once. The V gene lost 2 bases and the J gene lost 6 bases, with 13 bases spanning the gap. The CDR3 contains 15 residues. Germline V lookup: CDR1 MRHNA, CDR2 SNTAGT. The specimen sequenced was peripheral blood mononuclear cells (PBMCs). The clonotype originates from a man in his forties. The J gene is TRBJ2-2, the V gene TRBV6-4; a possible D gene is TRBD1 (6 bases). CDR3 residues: CASSDTTGSPGELFF. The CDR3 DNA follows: TGTGCCAGCAGTGACACTACAGGGTCCCCCGGGGAGCTGTTTTTT.